Reported below is one T cell receptor beta chain. Its antigen is still unknown. These data are taken from a study of blood T cells in healthy people across ages. The germline V gene has CDR1 LGHDT and CDR2 YNNKEL (reference sequence). V lost 0 bases and J 9 bases, leaving 12 bases between the germline ends. The CDR3 consists of 14 residues. A second about 6 to 12 cycle PCR used barcoded and J-beta primers. TCRdb used MiXCR to reprocess the 5' RACE reads, holding one entry per CDR3 protein. Of hundreds of thousands of distinct CDR3 sequences detected, about half appear once; the ten largest clones hold 15% to 20%. Roughly 9.2 milliliters was the volume of peripheral blood drawn from each donor. The study isolated at least 7 million PBMCs from each sample. Study results and caveats: Greater diversity and more naive CD4+ cells were seen in long-lived donors than in aged donors. Getting older went along with TCR beta diversity per million T cells dropping roughly linearly.

Input material: blood. The V gene is TRBV3-1, the J gene TRBJ2-1; no firm D call. The receptor was derived from a man older than 75 in good health. The CDR3 nucleotides are TGTGCCAGCAGCCAAGATCGGGCTAGTATTGAGCAGTTCTTC. Translation: CASSQDRASIEQFF.